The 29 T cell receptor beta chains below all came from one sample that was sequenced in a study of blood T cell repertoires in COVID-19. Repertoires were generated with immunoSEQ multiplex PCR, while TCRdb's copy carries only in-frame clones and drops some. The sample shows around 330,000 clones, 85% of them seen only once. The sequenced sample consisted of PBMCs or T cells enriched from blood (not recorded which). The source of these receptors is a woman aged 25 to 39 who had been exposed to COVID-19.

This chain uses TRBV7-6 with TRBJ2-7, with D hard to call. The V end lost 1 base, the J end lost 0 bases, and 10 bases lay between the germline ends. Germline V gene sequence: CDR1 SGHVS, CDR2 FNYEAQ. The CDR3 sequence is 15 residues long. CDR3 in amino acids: CASSLDSQYSYEQYF. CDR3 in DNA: TGTGCCAGCAGCTTAGATTCTCAGTACTCCTACGAGCAGTACTTC.

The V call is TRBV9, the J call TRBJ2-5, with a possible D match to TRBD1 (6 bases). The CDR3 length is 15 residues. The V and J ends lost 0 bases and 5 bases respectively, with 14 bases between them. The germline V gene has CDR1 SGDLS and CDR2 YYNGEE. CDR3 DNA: TGTGCCAGCAGCGTAGGAGGAACAGGGTGGGAGACCCAGTACTTC. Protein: CASSVGGTGWETQYF.

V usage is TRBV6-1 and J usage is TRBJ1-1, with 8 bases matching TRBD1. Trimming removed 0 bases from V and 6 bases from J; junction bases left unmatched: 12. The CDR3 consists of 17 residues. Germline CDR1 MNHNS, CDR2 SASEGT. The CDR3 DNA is TGTGCCAGCAGTGAAGCGTTCGGACAGGGAGTACCATCTGAAGCTTTCTTT. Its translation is CASSEAFGQGVPSEAFF.

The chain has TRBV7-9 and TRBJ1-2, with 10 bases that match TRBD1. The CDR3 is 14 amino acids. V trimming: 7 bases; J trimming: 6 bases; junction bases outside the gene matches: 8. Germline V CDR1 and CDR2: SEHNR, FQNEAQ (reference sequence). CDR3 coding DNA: TGTGCCAGCAACCTCGGCGGGACAGGGGATGGCTACACCTTC. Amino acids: CASNLGGTGDGYTF. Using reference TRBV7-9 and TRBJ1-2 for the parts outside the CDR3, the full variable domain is DTGVSQNPRHKITKRGQNVTFRCDPISEHNRLYWYRQTLGQGPEFLTYFQNEAQLEKSRLLSDRFSAERPKGSFSTLEIQRTEQGDSAMYLCASNLGGTGDGYTFGSGTRLTVV.

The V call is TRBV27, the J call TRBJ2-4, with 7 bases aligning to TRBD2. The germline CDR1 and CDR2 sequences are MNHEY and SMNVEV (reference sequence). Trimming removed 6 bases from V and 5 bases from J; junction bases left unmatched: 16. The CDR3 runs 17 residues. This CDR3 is CASRGTWGGPDQNIQYF. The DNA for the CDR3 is TGTGCCAGCAGGGGGACCTGGGGGGGACCTGATCAAAACATTCAGTACTTC.

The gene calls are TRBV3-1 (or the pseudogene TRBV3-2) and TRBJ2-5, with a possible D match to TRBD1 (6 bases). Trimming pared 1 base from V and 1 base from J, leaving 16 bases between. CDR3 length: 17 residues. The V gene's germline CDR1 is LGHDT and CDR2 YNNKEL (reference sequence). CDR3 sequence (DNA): TGTGCCAGCAGCCAAGGGGGGCCGGGACGGGGCCAAGAGACCCAGTACTTC. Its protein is CASSQGGPGRGQETQYF.

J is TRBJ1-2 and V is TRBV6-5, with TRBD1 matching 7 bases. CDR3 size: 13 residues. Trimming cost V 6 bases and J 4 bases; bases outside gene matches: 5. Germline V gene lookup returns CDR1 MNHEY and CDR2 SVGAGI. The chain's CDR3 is CASRTGIGYGYTF. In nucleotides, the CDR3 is TGTGCCAGCAGGACAGGGATTGGCTATGGCTACACCTTC.

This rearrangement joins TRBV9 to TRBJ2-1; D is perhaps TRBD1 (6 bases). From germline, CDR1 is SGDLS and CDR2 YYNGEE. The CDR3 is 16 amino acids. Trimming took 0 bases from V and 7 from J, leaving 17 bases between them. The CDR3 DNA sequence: TGTGCCAGCAGCGTAGCTCTTGGGGACACATTGAATGAGCAGTTCTTC. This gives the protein CASSVALGDTLNEQFF.

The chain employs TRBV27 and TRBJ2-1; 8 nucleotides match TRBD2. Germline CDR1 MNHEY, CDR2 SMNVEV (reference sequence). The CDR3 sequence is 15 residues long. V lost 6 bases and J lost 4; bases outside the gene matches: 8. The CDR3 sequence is CASRRTSGAYNEQFF. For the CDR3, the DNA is TGTGCCAGCAGACGAACTAGCGGAGCATACAATGAGCAGTTCTTC.

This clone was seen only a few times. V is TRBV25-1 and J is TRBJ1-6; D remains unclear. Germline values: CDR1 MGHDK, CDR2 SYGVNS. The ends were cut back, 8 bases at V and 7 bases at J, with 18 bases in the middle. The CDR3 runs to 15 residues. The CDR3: CASPRAKEVNSPLHF. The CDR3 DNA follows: TGTGCCAGCCCTAGAGCTAAGGAGGTAAATTCACCCCTCCACTTT.

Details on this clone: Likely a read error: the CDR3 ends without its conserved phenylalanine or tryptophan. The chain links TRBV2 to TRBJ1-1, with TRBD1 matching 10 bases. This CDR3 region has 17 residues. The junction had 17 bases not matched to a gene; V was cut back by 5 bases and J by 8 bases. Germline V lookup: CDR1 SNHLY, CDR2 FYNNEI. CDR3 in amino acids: CASSMGTGDVLFREAFP. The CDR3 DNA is TGTGCCAGCAGTATGGGGACAGGGGACGTTTTATTTCGAGAAGCTTTCCCT.

The CDR3 coding sequence is TGCGCCAGCAGCCAAGATCGGCCTAGCTCCTACGAGCAGTACTTC. It specifies CASSQDRPSSYEQYF. This rearrangement joins TRBV4-1 to TRBJ2-7; D remains ambiguous. V was clipped by 0 bases and J by 0 bases, with 9 bases between them. Germline V gene sequence: CDR1 MGHRA, CDR2 YSYEKL. This CDR3 spans 15 amino acids.

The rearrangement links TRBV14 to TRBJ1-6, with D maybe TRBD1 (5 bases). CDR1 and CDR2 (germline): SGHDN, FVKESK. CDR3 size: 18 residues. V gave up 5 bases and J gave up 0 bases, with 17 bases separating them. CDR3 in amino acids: CASSNLDRSISYNSPLHF. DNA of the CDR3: TGTGCCAGCAGCAATTTAGACAGAAGTATCTCCTATAATTCACCCCTCCACTTT. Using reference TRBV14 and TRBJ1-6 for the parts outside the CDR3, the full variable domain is EAGVTQFPSHSVIEKGQTVTLRCDPISGHDNLYWYRRVMGKEIKFLLHFVKESKQDESGMPNNRFLAERTGGTYSTLKVQPAELEDSGVYFCASSNLDRSISYNSPLHFGNGTRLTVT.

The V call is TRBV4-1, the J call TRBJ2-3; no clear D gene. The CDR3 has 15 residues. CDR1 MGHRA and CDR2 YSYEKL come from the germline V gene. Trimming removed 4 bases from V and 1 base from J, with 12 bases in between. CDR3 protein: CASSLSFGGTDTQYF. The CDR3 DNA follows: TGCGCCAGCAGCCTTAGCTTCGGAGGCACAGATACGCAGTATTTT.

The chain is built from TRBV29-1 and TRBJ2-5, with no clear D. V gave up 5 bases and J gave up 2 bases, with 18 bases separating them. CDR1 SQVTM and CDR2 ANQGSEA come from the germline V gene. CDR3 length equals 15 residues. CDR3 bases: TGCAGCGTTCACACGACGGAACTAAGACAAGAGACCCAGTACTTC. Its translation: CSVHTTELRQETQYF.

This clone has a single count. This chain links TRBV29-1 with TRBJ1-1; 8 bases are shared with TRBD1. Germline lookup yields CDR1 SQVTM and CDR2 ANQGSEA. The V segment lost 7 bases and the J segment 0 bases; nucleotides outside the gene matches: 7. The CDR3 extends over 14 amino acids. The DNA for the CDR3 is TGCAGCGCTAAACCGACAGGGGTGAACACTGAAGCTTTCTTT. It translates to CSAKPTGVNTEAFF.

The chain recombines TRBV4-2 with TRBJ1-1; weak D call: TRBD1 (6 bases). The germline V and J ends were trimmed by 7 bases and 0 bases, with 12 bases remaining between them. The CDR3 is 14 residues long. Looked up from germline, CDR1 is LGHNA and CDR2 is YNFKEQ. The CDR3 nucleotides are TGTGCCAGCACGGGGGGGGGCGTGAACACTGAAGCTTTCTTT. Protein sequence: CASTGGGVNTEAFF.

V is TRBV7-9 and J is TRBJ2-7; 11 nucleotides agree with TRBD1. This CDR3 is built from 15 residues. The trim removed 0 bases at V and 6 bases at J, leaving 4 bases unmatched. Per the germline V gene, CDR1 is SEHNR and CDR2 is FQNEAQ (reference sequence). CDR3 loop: CASSLASGTGGEQYF. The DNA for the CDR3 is TGTGCCAGCAGCTTAGCATCCGGGACAGGGGGCGAGCAGTACTTC.

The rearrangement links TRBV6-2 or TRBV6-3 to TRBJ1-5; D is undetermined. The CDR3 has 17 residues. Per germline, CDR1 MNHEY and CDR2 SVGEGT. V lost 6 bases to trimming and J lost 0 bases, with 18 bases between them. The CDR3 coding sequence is TGTGCCAGCAGCCCTAATATGGGAGTTAATAGCAATCAGCCCCAGCATTTT. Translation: CASSPNMGVNSNQPQHF.

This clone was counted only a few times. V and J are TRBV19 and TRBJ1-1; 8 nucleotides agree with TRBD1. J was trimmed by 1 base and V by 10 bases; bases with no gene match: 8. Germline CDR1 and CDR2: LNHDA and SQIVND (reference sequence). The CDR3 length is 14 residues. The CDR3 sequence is CATRGTGKNTEAFF. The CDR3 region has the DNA TGTGCCACGCGGGGGACAGGCAAGAACACTGAAGCTTTCTTT. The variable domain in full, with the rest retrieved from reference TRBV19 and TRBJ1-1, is DGGITQSPKYLFRKEGQNVTLSCEQNLNHDAMYWYRQDPGQGLRLIYYSQIVNDFQKGDIAEGYSVSREKKESFPLTVTSAQKNPTAFYLCATRGTGKNTEAFFGQGTRLTVV.

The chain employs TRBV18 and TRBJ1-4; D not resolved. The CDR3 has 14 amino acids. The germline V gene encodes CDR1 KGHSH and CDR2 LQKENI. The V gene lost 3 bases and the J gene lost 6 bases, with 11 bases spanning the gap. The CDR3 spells CASSPGWRDEKLFF. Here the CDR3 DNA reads TGTGCCAGCTCACCGGGATGGAGGGATGAAAAACTGTTTTTT. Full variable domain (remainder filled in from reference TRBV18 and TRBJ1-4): NAGVMQNPRHLVRRRGQEARLRCSPMKGHSHVYWYRQLPEEGLKFMVYLQKENIIDESGMPKERFSAEFPKEGPSILRIQQVVRGDSAAYFCASSPGWRDEKLFFGSGTQLSVL.

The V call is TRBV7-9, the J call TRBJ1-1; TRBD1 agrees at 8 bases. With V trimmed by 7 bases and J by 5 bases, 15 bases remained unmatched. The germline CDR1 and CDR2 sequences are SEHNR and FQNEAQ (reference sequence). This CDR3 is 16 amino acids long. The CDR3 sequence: CASTGPRGRAWTEAFF. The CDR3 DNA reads TGTGCCAGCACAGGGCCCAGGGGGCGAGCATGGACTGAAGCTTTCTTT.

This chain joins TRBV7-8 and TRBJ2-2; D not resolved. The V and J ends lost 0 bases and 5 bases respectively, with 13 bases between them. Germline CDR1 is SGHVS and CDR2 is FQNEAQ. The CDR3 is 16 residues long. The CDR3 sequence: CASSLALEFRTGELFF. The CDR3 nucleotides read TGTGCCAGCAGCTTAGCGTTGGAGTTTCGGACCGGGGAGCTGTTTTTT.

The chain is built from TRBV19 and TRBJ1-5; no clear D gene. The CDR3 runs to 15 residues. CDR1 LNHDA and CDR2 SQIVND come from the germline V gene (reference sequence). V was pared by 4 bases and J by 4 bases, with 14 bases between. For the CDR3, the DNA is TGTGCCAGTAGTAATCTACGGACTGATAATCAGCCCCAGCATTTT. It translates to CASSNLRTDNQPQHF.

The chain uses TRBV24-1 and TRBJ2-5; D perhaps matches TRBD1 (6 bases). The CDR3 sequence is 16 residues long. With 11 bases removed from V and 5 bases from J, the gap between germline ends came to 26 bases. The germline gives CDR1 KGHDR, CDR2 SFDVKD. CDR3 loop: CAIGLVKPGTLETQYF. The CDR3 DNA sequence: TGTGCCATCGGTTTGGTTAAGCCCGGGACATTGGAGACCCAGTACTTC.

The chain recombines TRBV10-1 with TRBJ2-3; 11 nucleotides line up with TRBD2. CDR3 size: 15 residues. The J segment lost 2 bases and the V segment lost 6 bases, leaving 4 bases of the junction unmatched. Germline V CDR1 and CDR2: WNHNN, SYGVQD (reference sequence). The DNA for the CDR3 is TGCGCCAGCAGGGCTAGCGGGGGGATCACAGATACGCAGTATTTT. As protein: CASRASGGITDTQYF.

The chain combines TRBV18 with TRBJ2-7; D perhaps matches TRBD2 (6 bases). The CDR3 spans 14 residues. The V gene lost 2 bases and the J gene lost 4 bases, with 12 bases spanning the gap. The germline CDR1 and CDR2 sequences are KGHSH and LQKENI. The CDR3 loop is CASSPRMEGYEQYF. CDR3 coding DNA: TGTGCCAGCTCACCAAGGATGGAGGGGTACGAGCAGTACTTC.

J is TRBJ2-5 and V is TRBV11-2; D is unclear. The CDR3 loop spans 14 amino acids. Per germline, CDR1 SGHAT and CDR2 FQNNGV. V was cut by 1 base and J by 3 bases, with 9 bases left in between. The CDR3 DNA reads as TGTGCCAGCAGCTTAGGAGGCGTCAAAGAGACCCAGTACTTC. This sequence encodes CASSLGGVKETQYF.

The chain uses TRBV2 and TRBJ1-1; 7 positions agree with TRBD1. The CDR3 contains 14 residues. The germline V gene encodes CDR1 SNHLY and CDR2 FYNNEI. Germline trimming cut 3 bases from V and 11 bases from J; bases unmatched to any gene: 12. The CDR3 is CASSEVQGSRGAFF. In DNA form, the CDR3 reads TGTGCCAGCAGTGAGGTTCAGGGCAGCAGGGGGGCTTTCTTT.